These 8 T cell receptor beta chains share one sample of origin, sequenced in a study of blood T cell repertoires in COVID-19. This table comes from immunoSEQ multiplex PCR, and its TCRdb copy is limited to in-frame clones, with some not included. The sample holds 270,000 or so clones, 86% seen once. The sequenced sample was peripheral blood. The receptors here all came from a woman in her 30s with active or convalescent COVID-19.

The V gene is TRBV2, the J gene TRBJ1-1, with D hard to call. The CDR3 sequence is 11 residues long. Germline V lookup: CDR1 SNHLY, CDR2 FYNNEI. V was shortened by 7 bases and J by 5 bases, with 8 bases between the two germline ends. The CDR3 here is CASTGGTEAFF. The CDR3 region has the DNA TGTGCCAGCACCGGAGGGACTGAAGCTTTCTTT.

This chain uses TRBV6-2 or TRBV6-3 with TRBJ1-5; no firm D call. The ends were cut back, 3 bases at V and 1 base at J, with 4 bases in the middle. The V gene's germline CDR1 is MNHEY and CDR2 SVGEGT. The length of the CDR3 is 13 residues. The CDR3 region is CASSYISNQPQHF. DNA of the CDR3: TGTGCCAGCAGTTATATAAGCAATCAGCCCCAGCATTTT.

V usage is TRBV29-1 and J usage is TRBJ2-7; unclear D gene. The CDR3 is 11 residues long. Germline V gene data show CDR1 as SQVTM and CDR2 as ANQGSEA. V lost 4 bases to trimming and J lost 2 bases, with 6 bases between them. Written as DNA, the CDR3 is TGCAGCGTTGCACAGACCTACGAGCAGTACTTC. It is translated as CSVAQTYEQYF.

The chain recombines TRBV27 with TRBJ2-3, with TRBD1 matching over 10 bases. Germline V gene lookup returns CDR1 MNHEY and CDR2 SMNVEV (reference sequence). CDR3 length: 16 amino acids. J lost 5 bases, V lost 0 bases, and 5 bases had no gene match. The chain's CDR3 is CASSLSQGQGQDTQYF. As DNA, the CDR3 is TGTGCCAGCAGTTTATCACAGGGACAGGGGCAAGATACGCAGTATTTT.

This clone was observed once. This chain connects TRBV19 to TRBJ1-1, with 8 bases that match TRBD1. Trimming removed 5 bases from V and 5 bases from J; junction bases left unmatched: 10. The germline V gene has CDR1 LNHDA and CDR2 SQIVND (reference sequence). This CDR3 region has 15 residues. CDR3 sequence reads: CASSPGTGVGTEAFF. Written as DNA, the CDR3 is TGTGCCAGTAGTCCCGGGACAGGTGTCGGGACTGAAGCTTTCTTT.

In nucleotides, the CDR3 is TGTGCCAGCACCTCAGGACAGTCTGAAGCTTTCTTT. Translation: CASTSGQSEAFF. V and J are TRBV6-5 and TRBJ1-1; weak D call: TRBD1 (6 bases). Trimming pared 7 bases from V and 6 bases from J, leaving 12 bases between. Germline-derived CDR1 and CDR2 are MNHEY and SVGAGI. This CDR3 comprises 12 residues.

This sequence joins TRBV2 and TRBJ1-5; TRBD1 might be the D (6 bases). Germline CDR1 SNHLY, CDR2 FYNNEI. V was clipped by 6 bases and J by 6 bases, with 12 bases between them. CDR3 length equals 13 residues. The CDR3 protein is CASSPGVGQPQHF. The CDR3 region has the DNA TGTGCCAGCAGCCCAGGGGTCGGTCAGCCCCAGCATTTT.

The rearrangement uses TRBV5-1 and TRBJ1-2, with 10 bases lining up with TRBD1. Per the germline V gene, CDR1 is SGHRS and CDR2 is YFSETQ. The CDR3 covers 17 residues. Germline trimming cut 0 bases from V and 1 base from J; bases unmatched to any gene: 6. DNA of the CDR3: TGCGCCAGCAGCTTGGAACCGGGACAGGGGCTTAACTATGGCTACACCTTC. Its translation: CASSLEPGQGLNYGYTF.